This entry is about one T cell receptor (beta chain). Many counts were recorded for this clonotype. Its cognate antigen has yet to be identified. No base quality information exists; no much larger clone differs at one position. The data originate from a study of CDR3 diversity in severe acne (dated by TCRdb to the late 2010s). Spanning cysteine to phenylalanine, the CDR3 consists of 15 amino acids. The entry retains the CDR3 DNA only, 45 bases that are in frame from base 1. From V the trimming removes 3 bases and from J it removes 8 bases, while the gene matches leave 6 bases of the junction unaccounted for. For CDR1 and CDR2, the germline V gene lists SGHTA and FQGNSA. Libraries were prepared through PCR. These reads were obtained on an Illumina HiSeq 2000. The public reads were reprocessed in TCRdb via fastp at Q25 and MiXCR, keeping in-frame beta chains. Identical CDR3 proteins give one entry, which carries the most common genes and DNA. This sample gives roughly 100,000 distinct CDR3 sequences in total; under 60% of them show up just once. Jointly, the top ten make up around 11% of the sample.

The receptor's source is a male donor with acne. Sequenced input: blood. The chain joins TRBV7-2 to TRBJ1-4; 10 junctional bases match TRBD1. The nucleotides are TGTGCCAGCAGCTTCGTGGACAGGGGGAACGAAAAACTGTTTTTT. Translation gives CASSFVDRGNEKLFF. With the rest looked up from the reference TRBV7-2 and TRBJ1-4 genes rather than sequenced, the full variable domain is GAGVSQSPSNKVTEKGKDVELRCDPISGHTALYWYRQSLGQGLEFLIYFQGNSAPDKSGLPSDRFSAERTGGSVSTLTIQRTQQEDSAVYLCASSFVDRGNEKLFFGSGTQLSVL.